The T cell receptor beta chain described here comes from a study of blood T cell repertoires in COVID-19. Study information: The cDNA or gDNA used as material had been derived from T cells, B-cell-depleted T cells, or PBMCs.

Participants were aged roughly 18 to 90 years, lived in under 30 US areas, and enrolled virtually. Clinical history as reported by participants underpinned cohort assignment. The CDR3 length is 15 residues. From germline, CDR1 is SNHLY and CDR2 FYNNEI. V lost 8 bases and J lost 4, with 18 bases in between. Original analysis: Amplification of reference gene primers was used by the study to estimate nucleated cell counts. Clones were read by immunoSEQ multiplex PCR, and TCRdb kept only the in-frame ones, dropping some. V and J calls plus clone size are reproduced from that table; the DNA served to infer D and trimming. The sample contains about 240,000 clones, approximately 86% of which appear only once.

The V gene is TRBV2, the J gene TRBJ1-5; possibly TRBD1 for D (6 bases). The clonotype was recovered from a woman in her thirties or forties with acute COVID-19. The sequenced sample consisted of PBMCs or T cells enriched from blood (not recorded which). The CDR3 region has the DNA TGTGCCAGCGAAAGGGCAGGGGATGGTAATCAGCCCCAGCATTTT. It translates to CASERAGDGNQPQHF.